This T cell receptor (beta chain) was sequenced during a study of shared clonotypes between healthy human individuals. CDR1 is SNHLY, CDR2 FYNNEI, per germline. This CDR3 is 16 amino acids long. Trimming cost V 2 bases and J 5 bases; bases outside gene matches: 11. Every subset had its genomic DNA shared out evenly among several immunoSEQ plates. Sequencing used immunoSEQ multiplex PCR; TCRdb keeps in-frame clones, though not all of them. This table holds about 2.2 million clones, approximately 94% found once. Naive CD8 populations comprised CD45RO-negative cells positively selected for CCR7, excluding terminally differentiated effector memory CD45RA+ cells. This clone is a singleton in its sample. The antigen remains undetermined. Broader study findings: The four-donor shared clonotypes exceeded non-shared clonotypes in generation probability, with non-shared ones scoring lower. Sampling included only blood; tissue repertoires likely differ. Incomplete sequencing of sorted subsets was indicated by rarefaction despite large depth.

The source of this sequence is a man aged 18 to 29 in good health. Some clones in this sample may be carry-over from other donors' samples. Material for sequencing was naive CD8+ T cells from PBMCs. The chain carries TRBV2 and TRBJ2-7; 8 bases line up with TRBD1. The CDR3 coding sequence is TGTGCCAGCAGTGAAATCGTAGGCGCAGGGGGCGACGAGCAGTACTTC. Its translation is CASSEIVGAGGDEQYF.